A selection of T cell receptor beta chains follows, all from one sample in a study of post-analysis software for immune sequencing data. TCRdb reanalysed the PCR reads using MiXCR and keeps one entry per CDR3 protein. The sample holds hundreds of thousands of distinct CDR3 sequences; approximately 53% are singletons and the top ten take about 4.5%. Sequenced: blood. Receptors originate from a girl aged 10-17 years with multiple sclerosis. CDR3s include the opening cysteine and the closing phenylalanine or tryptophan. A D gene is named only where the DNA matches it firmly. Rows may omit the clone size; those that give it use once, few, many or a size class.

CDR3 DNA: TGCGCCAGTAGCCTCCTAGCGGGGGGGGTCACGGATACGCAGTATTTT
CDR3 protein: CASSLLAGGVTDTQYF
clone size: once
V gene: TRBV5-1
J gene: TRBJ2-3
D gene: TRBD2

CDR3 DNA: TGTGCCAACAGAGCCGAGCGGGAGGGCCGGGAGACCCAGTACTTC
CDR3 protein: CANRAEREGRETQYF
clone size: .
V gene: TRBV12-3/TRBV12-4
J gene: TRBJ2-5
D gene: TRBD2

CDR3 DNA: TGTGCCAGCGGGATTCCAGGGGGGCTAGGGAACGAGCAGTACTTC
CDR3 protein: CASGIPGGLGNEQYF
clone size: .
V gene: TRBV27
J gene: TRBJ2-7
D gene: .

CDR3 DNA: TGTGCCAGCTCACCGGACTACAATCAGCCCCAGCATTTT
CDR3 protein: CASSPDYNQPQHF
clone size: .
V gene: TRBV18
J gene: TRBJ1-5
D gene: .

CDR3 DNA: TGCAGTGCGAGCGGGGATTCCTACAATGAGCAGTTCTTC
CDR3 protein: CSASGDSYNEQFF
clone size: .
V gene: TRBV20-1
J gene: TRBJ2-1
D gene: TRBD2

CDR3 DNA: TGTGCCAGCAGCTTCTTTGGTGGAGTGGAGACCCAGTACTTC
CDR3 protein: CASSFFGGVETQYF
clone size: few
V gene: TRBV7-6
J gene: TRBJ2-5
D gene: .

CDR3 DNA: TGCGCCAGCAGCTTGTACAGGGCAGATGAGCAGTTCTTC
CDR3 protein: CASSLYRADEQFF
clone size: .
V gene: TRBV5-1
J gene: TRBJ2-1
D gene: .

CDR3 DNA: TGTGCCAGCAACCCCGGTGGGGCTGGCAATGAGCAGTTCTTC
CDR3 protein: CASNPGGAGNEQFF
clone size: .
V gene: TRBV7-9
J gene: TRBJ2-1
D gene: .

CDR3 DNA: TGCGCCAGCAGCCCGGGACAGGGGGCAAGACAAGGCTGGTTCTTC
CDR3 protein: CASSPGQGARQGWFF
clone size: .
V gene: TRBV5-1
J gene: TRBJ2-1
D gene: TRBD1

CDR3 DNA: TGTGCCAGCAGTTTGTCGCCCGCATTCGAGCAGTACTTC
CDR3 protein: CASSLSPAFEQYF
clone size: .
V gene: TRBV27
J gene: TRBJ2-7
D gene: .

CDR3 DNA: TGCAGTGCTTTAGCGGAACACACAGATACGCAGTATTTT
CDR3 protein: CSALAEHTDTQYF
clone size: few
V gene: TRBV20-1
J gene: TRBJ2-3
D gene: .

CDR3 DNA: TGTGCCAGCAGTGTCACGGGCCTGTACGAGCAGTACTTC
CDR3 protein: CASSVTGLYEQYF
clone size: .
V gene: TRBV6-1
J gene: TRBJ2-7
D gene: .

CDR3 DNA: TGTGCCAGCAGCCCCCGACAGTACAATGATCAGTTCTTC
CDR3 protein: CASSPRQYNDQFF
clone size: .
V gene: TRBV7-9
J gene: TRBJ2-1
D gene: .

CDR3 DNA: TGTGCCAGCAGGCCACAGGGGGAAGATGGCTACACCTTC
CDR3 protein: CASRPQGEDGYTF
clone size: .
V gene: TRBV12-3/TRBV12-4
J gene: TRBJ1-2
D gene: TRBD1

CDR3 DNA: TGCGGCGTCGATCGACAGAGCACAGATACGCAGTATTTT
CDR3 protein: CGVDRQSTDTQYF
clone size: .
V gene: TRBV29-1
J gene: TRBJ2-3
D gene: .

CDR3 DNA: TGCAGCGTTGGTAGTGGACTAGCGGGAGGTAATTTCTCCTACAATGAGCAGTTCTTC
CDR3 protein: CSVGSGLAGGNFSYNEQFF
clone size: .
V gene: TRBV29-1
J gene: TRBJ2-1
D gene: TRBD2

CDR3 DNA: TGTGCCAGCAGCGTCGGACAGAGCCACGAGCAGTACTTC
CDR3 protein: CASSVGQSHEQYF
clone size: few
V gene: TRBV12-3/TRBV12-4
J gene: TRBJ2-7
D gene: .

CDR3 DNA: TGCAGCGTTCGGACCAATATAGGGGAGACCCAGTACTTC
CDR3 protein: CSVRTNIGETQYF
clone size: once
V gene: TRBV29-1
J gene: TRBJ2-5
D gene: .

CDR3 DNA: TGTGCCAGCAGCGGCAACCCCCGGGACAACGAGCAGTACTTC
CDR3 protein: CASSGNPRDNEQYF
clone size: few
V gene: TRBV9
J gene: TRBJ2-7
D gene: .

CDR3 DNA: TGCAGTGTTCCCCTCGGCGGCTACACCTTC
CDR3 protein: CSVPLGGYTF
clone size: few
V gene: TRBV20-1
J gene: TRBJ1-2
D gene: .

CDR3 DNA: TGTGCCAGTCAGGGGGCTTCCTACGAGCAGTACTTC
CDR3 protein: CASQGASYEQYF
clone size: few
V gene: TRBV10-3
J gene: TRBJ2-7
D gene: TRBD1

CDR3 DNA: TGCAGTGCTAGGGACCCTTATGTGGACAATGAGCAGTTCTTC
CDR3 protein: CSARDPYVDNEQFF
clone size: .
V gene: TRBV20-1
J gene: TRBJ2-1
D gene: .

CDR3 DNA: TGCAGTGCTAGAACTGCCGGGACAGGGCCCGAGCAGTACTTC
CDR3 protein: CSARTAGTGPEQYF
clone size: once
V gene: TRBV20-1
J gene: TRBJ2-7
D gene: TRBD1

CDR3 DNA: TGTGCCAGCAGTTTACCTAATCAGGGGGATGGCTACACCTTC
CDR3 protein: CASSLPNQGDGYTF
clone size: .
V gene: TRBV28
J gene: TRBJ1-2
D gene: TRBD1

CDR3 DNA: TGCGCCAGCAGCCTAAACCCCGGACTAGCGGGAGGAACAGATACGCAGTATTTT
CDR3 protein: CASSLNPGLAGGTDTQYF
clone size: few
V gene: TRBV4-1
J gene: TRBJ2-3
D gene: TRBD2

CDR3 DNA: TGTGCCAGCAGCTTAGGGACCAGGGTACCACAAGAGACCCAGTACTTC
CDR3 protein: CASSLGTRVPQETQYF
clone size: .
V gene: TRBV7-8
J gene: TRBJ2-5
D gene: .

CDR3 DNA: TGCAGTGCTAGAGCGACCCTAGCGGGAGGCCCTTACGAGCAGTACTTC
CDR3 protein: CSARATLAGGPYEQYF
clone size: .
V gene: TRBV20-1
J gene: TRBJ2-7
D gene: TRBD2

CDR3 DNA: TGCAGTGCTAGAGATCCCCTAGCGGGGCCTAATGAGCAGTTCTTC
CDR3 protein: CSARDPLAGPNEQFF
clone size: .
V gene: TRBV20-1
J gene: TRBJ2-1
D gene: TRBD2

CDR3 DNA: TGCAGTGCTAGAGACCCCGGGACAGGGAGGAATCAGCCCCAGCATTTT
CDR3 protein: CSARDPGTGRNQPQHF
clone size: few
V gene: TRBV20-1
J gene: TRBJ1-5
D gene: TRBD1

CDR3 DNA: TGCGCCAGCAGCCCTGGACAGTTTTTGGAGCAGTTCTTC
CDR3 protein: CASSPGQFLEQFF
clone size: few
V gene: TRBV4-1
J gene: TRBJ2-1
D gene: .

CDR3 DNA: TGTGCCAGCAGTCGAGCGGGTGCGGAGACCCAGTACTTC
CDR3 protein: CASSRAGAETQYF
clone size: .
V gene: TRBV12-3/TRBV12-4
J gene: TRBJ2-5
D gene: .

CDR3 DNA: TGCAGTGCTCAAGGGACTAGCGGGACCTCCTACAATGAGCAGTTCTTC
CDR3 protein: CSAQGTSGTSYNEQFF
clone size: .
V gene: TRBV20-1
J gene: TRBJ2-1
D gene: TRBD2

CDR3 DNA: TGCAGTGCAGCCGGGACCCCCTGGGGTGATGAGCAGTTCTTC
CDR3 protein: CSAAGTPWGDEQFF
clone size: .
V gene: TRBV20-1
J gene: TRBJ2-1
D gene: .

CDR3 DNA: TGTGCCAGCAGCCCCCGACAGCTTCAGGGGTATGGCTACACCTTC
CDR3 protein: CASSPRQLQGYGYTF
clone size: .
V gene: TRBV7-9
J gene: TRBJ1-2
D gene: .

CDR3 DNA: TGCAGCGTTGATGACAGCTTGGGGTATGGCTACACCTTC
CDR3 protein: CSVDDSLGYGYTF
clone size: .
V gene: TRBV29-1
J gene: TRBJ1-2
D gene: .

CDR3 DNA: TGTGCCAGCAGCTCACCGGGACAGGGCCCCCCCTGGTATGGCTACACCTTC
CDR3 protein: CASSSPGQGPPWYGYTF
clone size: .
V gene: TRBV7-6
J gene: TRBJ1-2
D gene: TRBD1

CDR3 DNA: TGTGCCAGCAGCTGGGCACAGGGGAGGACTGAAGCTTTCTTT
CDR3 protein: CASSWAQGRTEAFF
clone size: .
V gene: TRBV5-4
J gene: TRBJ1-1
D gene: TRBD1

CDR3 DNA: TGCGCCAGCAGCCGCGTCGTTGAGGATGAGCAGTTCTTC
CDR3 protein: CASSRVVEDEQFF
clone size: .
V gene: TRBV5-1
J gene: TRBJ2-1
D gene: .